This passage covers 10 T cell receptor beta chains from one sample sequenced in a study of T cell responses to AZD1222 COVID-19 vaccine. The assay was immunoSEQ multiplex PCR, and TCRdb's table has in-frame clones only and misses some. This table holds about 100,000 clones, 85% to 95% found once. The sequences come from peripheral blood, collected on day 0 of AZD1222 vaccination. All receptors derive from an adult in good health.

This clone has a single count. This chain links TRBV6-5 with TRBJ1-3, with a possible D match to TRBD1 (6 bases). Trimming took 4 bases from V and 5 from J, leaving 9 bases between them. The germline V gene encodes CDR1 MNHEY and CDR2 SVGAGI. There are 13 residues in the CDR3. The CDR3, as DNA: TGTGCCAGCAGTTGGGGGCAGAGAAACACCATATATTTT. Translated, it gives CASSWGQRNTIYF.

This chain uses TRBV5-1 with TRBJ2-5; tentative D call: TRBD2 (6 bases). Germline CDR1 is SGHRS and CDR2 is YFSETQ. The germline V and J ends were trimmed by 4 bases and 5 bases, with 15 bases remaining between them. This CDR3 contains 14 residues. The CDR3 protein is CASSMTRGRETQYF. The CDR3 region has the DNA TGCGCCAGCAGCATGACTAGGGGAAGGGAGACCCAGTACTTC.

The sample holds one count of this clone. The CDR3 nucleotides read TGTGCCAGCTCACCACTAGCGGGAGGCCACGAGCAGTACTTC. It encodes CASSPLAGGHEQYF. The rearrangement uses TRBV18 and TRBJ2-7; 10 nucleotides agree with TRBD2. The CDR3 is 14 amino acids. V was clipped by 1 base and J by 5 bases; unmatched bases: 2. Germline assignment: CDR1 KGHSH and CDR2 LQKENI. The full variable domain, with the rest looked up from reference TRBV18 and TRBJ2-7, is NAGVMQNPRHLVRRRGQEARLRCSPMKGHSHVYWYRQLPEEGLKFMVYLQKENIIDESGMPKERFSAEFPKEGPSILRIQQVVRGDSAAYFCASSPLAGGHEQYFGPGTRLTVT.

CDR3: CASSDDQAYEQYF. The CDR3, as DNA: TGTGCCAGCAGCGACGACCAAGCCTACGAGCAGTACTTC. V is TRBV7-8 and J is TRBJ2-7; D unclear. Germline V lookup: CDR1 SGHVS, CDR2 FQNEAQ. Trimming removed 5 bases at V and 2 bases at J, with 10 bases between. The CDR3 runs 13 residues.

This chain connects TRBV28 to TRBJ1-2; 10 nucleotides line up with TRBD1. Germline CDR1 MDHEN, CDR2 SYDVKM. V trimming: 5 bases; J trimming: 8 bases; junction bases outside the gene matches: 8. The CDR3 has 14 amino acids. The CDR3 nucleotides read TGTGCCAGCAGTCCTCTCCGGACAGGGGGAGGCTACACCTTC. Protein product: CASSPLRTGGGYTF.

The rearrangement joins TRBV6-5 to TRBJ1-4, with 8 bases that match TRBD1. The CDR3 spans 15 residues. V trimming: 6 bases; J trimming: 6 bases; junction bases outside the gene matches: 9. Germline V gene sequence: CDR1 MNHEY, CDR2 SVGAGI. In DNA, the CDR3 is TGTGCCAGCAGACCGTACACAGGGGGGGATGAAAAACTGTTTTTT. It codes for CASRPYTGGDEKLFF.

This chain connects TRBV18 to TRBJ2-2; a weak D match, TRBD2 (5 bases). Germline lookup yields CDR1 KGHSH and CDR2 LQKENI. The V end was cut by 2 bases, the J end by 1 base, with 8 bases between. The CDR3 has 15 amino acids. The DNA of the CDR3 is TGTGCCAGCTCACCAGTCGGGGAGAACACCGGGGAGCTGTTTTTT. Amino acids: CASSPVGENTGELFF.

The CDR3, as DNA: TGTGCCAGCAGCTCGACAGGGACCTCACCCCTCCACTTT. This codes for CASSSTGTSPLHF. The rearrangement joins TRBV7-2 to TRBJ1-6; 7 nucleotides match TRBD1. CDR1 is SGHTA, CDR2 FQGNSA, per germline. The J segment lost 10 bases and the V segment lost 4 bases, leaving 4 bases of the junction unmatched. The CDR3 has 13 residues.

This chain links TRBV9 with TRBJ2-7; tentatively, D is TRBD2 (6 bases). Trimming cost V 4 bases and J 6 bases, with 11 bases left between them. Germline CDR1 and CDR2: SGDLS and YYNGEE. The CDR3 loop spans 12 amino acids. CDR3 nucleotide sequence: TGTGCCAGCAGCCCGAACGGGGGCGAGCAGTACTTC. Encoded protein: CASSPNGGEQYF.

The CDR3 bases are TGTGCCAGCAGTTCGGGACAGGGGTATGGCTACACCTTC. Amino acids: CASSSGQGYGYTF. The chain joins TRBV28 to TRBJ1-2, with TRBD1 matching over 10 bases. The CDR3 consists of 13 residues. CDR1 MDHEN and CDR2 SYDVKM come from the germline V gene. The ends lost 4 bases at V and 5 bases at J; junction bases unmatched: 1.